Listed here are 19 T cell receptor beta chains from one sample, sequenced in a study of shared clonotypes between healthy human individuals. CD45RO-negative cells were positively selected for CCR7, leaving out terminally differentiated effector memory CD45RA+ cells. Assay: immunoSEQ multiplex PCR; the TCRdb copy retains only in-frame clones and omits some. Of around 600,000 clones listed, roughly 98% are singletons. The sequencing input was naive CD8+ T cells sorted from blood. All receptors derive from a man aged 25-45 years in good health.

The chain recombines TRBV15 with TRBJ2-1; no clear D. Per the germline V gene, CDR1 is LNHNV and CDR2 is YYDKDF (reference sequence). This CDR3 region has 11 residues. V lost 7 bases to trimming and J lost 7 bases, with 8 bases between them. CDR3 protein: CATMVGNEQFF. The CDR3 DNA follows: TGTGCCACCATGGTGGGTAATGAGCAGTTCTTC.

V is TRBV11-3 and J is TRBJ2-1; 7 bases agree with TRBD1. From germline, CDR1 is SGHNT and CDR2 YENEEA. This CDR3 contains 13 residues. V was pared by 5 bases and J by 9 bases, with 7 bases of the junction left unmatched. In DNA, the CDR3 is TGTGCCAGCAGCCCGGGACAGCTAAGTGAGCAGTTCTTC. Translation gives CASSPGQLSEQFF.

In its sample, this clone was seen once. The chain carries TRBV11-2 and TRBJ2-1, with D unresolved. V lost 3 bases and J lost 5, with 17 bases in between. The CDR3 has 16 amino acids. Germline values: CDR1 SGHAT, CDR2 FQNNGV. The CDR3, as DNA: TGTGCCAGCAGCTTGAATAGAGGCGGTAGGGACAATGAGCAGTTCTTC. It is translated as CASSLNRGGRDNEQFF.

The rearrangement joins TRBV10-1 to TRBJ2-2; D perhaps matches TRBD2 (5 bases). This CDR3 is built from 16 residues. Deletions cut 4 bases from V and 3 bases from J, with 15 bases between. CDR1 is WNHNN and CDR2 is SYGVQD in the germline V gene (reference sequence). CDR3: CASSGPKEEDTGELFF. DNA of the CDR3: TGCGCCAGCAGTGGACCCAAGGAGGAGGACACCGGGGAGCTGTTTTTT.

The chain has TRBV7-9 and TRBJ2-1; 9 bases agree with TRBD2. Trimming cost V 8 bases and J 4 bases; bases outside gene matches: 9. The CDR3 is 15 amino acids. Looked up from germline, CDR1 is SEHNR and CDR2 is FQNEAQ (reference sequence). The CDR3: CASDVSGSGYNEQFF. The CDR3 DNA follows: TGTGCCAGCGATGTTAGCGGGAGCGGGTACAATGAGCAGTTCTTC.

V and J are TRBV5-1 and TRBJ2-1; the D call may be TRBD1 or TRBD2 (6 bases each). The CDR3 spans 15 residues. V lost 0 bases to trimming and J lost 4 bases, with 11 bases between them. Looked up from germline, CDR1 is SGHRS and CDR2 is YFSETQ. The CDR3 DNA reads TGCGCCAGCAGCTTGGATGGAGGGGGGTACAATGAGCAGTTCTTC. Translated: CASSLDGGGYNEQFF.

This clone has only one observation. The CDR3 nucleotides read TGTGCCAGCAGCCGGACCGTTGCTTCCTACGTGGACAATGAGCAGTTCTTC. Translation: CASSRTVASYVDNEQFF. The chain joins TRBV5-5 to TRBJ2-1; D is unclear. With 4 bases removed from V and 5 bases from J, the gap between germline ends came to 22 bases. There are 17 residues in the CDR3. Per the germline V gene, CDR1 is SGHKS and CDR2 is YYEKEE (reference sequence).

J is TRBJ2-7 and V is TRBV27; TRBD2 is a possible D gene (6 bases). Looked up from germline, CDR1 is MNHEY and CDR2 is SMNVEV (reference sequence). The CDR3 covers 14 residues. The V end lost 4 bases, the J end lost 7 bases, and 17 bases lay between the germline ends. CDR3: CASSSSSASREQYF. CDR3 nucleotides: TGTGCCAGCAGTTCATCTAGCGCATCAAGGGAGCAGTACTTC.

This chain links TRBV15 with TRBJ1-1; D unresolved. The germline V and J ends were trimmed by 5 bases and 1 base, with 5 bases remaining between them. The CDR3 covers 12 residues. The germline V gene has CDR1 LNHNV and CDR2 YYDKDF (reference sequence). This CDR3 reads CATSGGNTEAFF. The CDR3 DNA is TGTGCCACCAGCGGAGGGAACACTGAAGCTTTCTTT.

The chain employs TRBV9 and TRBJ2-3; D is unresolved. Germline assignment: CDR1 SGDLS and CDR2 YYNGEE. This CDR3 is built from 15 residues. The V end was cut by 0 bases, the J end by 0 bases, with 8 bases between. CDR3 sequence: CASSVGLSSTDTQYF. The CDR3 nucleotides are TGTGCCAGCAGCGTAGGCCTCTCTAGCACAGATACGCAGTATTTT.

V is TRBV9 and J is TRBJ1-1; D call uncertain. This CDR3 has 14 amino acids. V dropped 0 bases and J dropped 2 bases, with 8 bases sitting between them. Germline-derived CDR1 and CDR2 are SGDLS and YYNGEE. This chain's CDR3 is CASSVGGENTEAFF. CDR3 in DNA: TGTGCCAGCAGCGTAGGGGGAGAAAACACTGAAGCTTTCTTT.

The chain couples TRBV25-1 to TRBJ2-2; a weak D match, TRBD1 (6 bases). V lost 2 bases and J 3 bases, leaving 13 bases between the germline ends. CDR1 is MGHDK and CDR2 is SYGVNS in the germline V gene. The CDR3 has 16 residues. In nucleotides, the CDR3 is TGTGCCAGCAGTGAAATTGGGGGCAAGCACACCGGGGAGCTGTTTTTT. Its translation is CASSEIGGKHTGELFF.

The genes are TRBV7-9 and TRBJ2-3, with 10 bases aligning to TRBD1. The CDR3 runs 15 residues. Germline CDR1 and CDR2: SEHNR and FQNEAQ (reference sequence). V was pared by 5 bases and J by 6 bases, with 8 bases of the junction left unmatched. The CDR3 DNA reads as TGTGCCAGCAGCCCCCGGGACAGGGGTTTGGATACGCAGTATTTT. Its protein product is CASSPRDRGLDTQYF.

The sample holds one count of this clone. This rearrangement joins TRBV9 to TRBJ2-1; D unresolved. CDR3 length: 13 residues. V was clipped by 0 bases and J by 8 bases, with 9 bases between them. Germline V CDR1 and CDR2: SGDLS, YYNGEE. The CDR3 DNA reads as TGTGCCAGCAGCGTAGGGCGCACCCATGAGCAGTTCTTC. It translates to CASSVGRTHEQFF.

The chain combines TRBV10-2 with TRBJ2-1, with 10 bases identical to TRBD2. Unmatched junction bases numbered 12, after V lost 10 bases and J lost 6 bases. This CDR3 contains 15 residues. Germline V gene lookup returns CDR1 WSHSY and CDR2 SAAADI. CDR3 sequence: CATEPIAGGLNEQFF. In DNA, the CDR3 is TGCGCCACCGAACCAATAGCGGGAGGACTCAATGAGCAGTTCTTC.

This clone was recorded once. The rearrangement links TRBV9 to TRBJ1-5; 9 nucleotides agree with TRBD1. Trimming cost V 4 bases and J 3 bases; bases outside gene matches: 5. The V gene's germline CDR1 is SGDLS and CDR2 YYNGEE. The CDR3 covers 15 residues. Here the CDR3 reads CASSTGTGNNQPQHF. The CDR3, as DNA: TGTGCCAGCAGCACGGGGACAGGGAACAATCAGCCCCAGCATTTT.

The chain combines TRBV7-9 with TRBJ1-4; the D is unclear. Per germline, CDR1 SEHNR and CDR2 FQNEAQ (reference sequence). Trimming took 5 bases from V and 4 from J, leaving 17 bases between them. The CDR3 totals 16 residues. As DNA, the CDR3 is TGTGCCAGCAGCAGTATAGGCCGGTGGAATAATGAAAAACTGTTTTTT. As protein: CASSSIGRWNNEKLFF.

The chain has TRBV29-1 and TRBJ1-1; possible D gene TRBD1, 6 bases. Germline lookup yields CDR1 SQVTM and CDR2 ANQGSEA. The CDR3 runs to 13 residues. V was pared by 5 bases and J by 0 bases, with 10 bases between. Here the CDR3 reads CSVRTAMNTEAFF. CDR3 in DNA: TGCAGCGTTCGGACAGCCATGAACACTGAAGCTTTCTTT.

CDR3: CASSSSLIRPSGRAGEQYF. The CDR3 DNA reads as TGTGCCAGCAGCTCTTCTCTTATTCGACCTAGCGGGAGAGCGGGCGAGCAGTACTTC. The rearrangement links TRBV7-9 to TRBJ2-7; TRBD2 agrees at 10 bases. The CDR3 extends over 19 amino acids. Trimming took 4 bases from V and 6 from J; bases not matched to a gene: 21. The germline CDR1 and CDR2 sequences are SEHNR and FQNEAQ (reference sequence).